A single T cell receptor beta chain is shown here with its context. Its antigen target is currently unknown. No qualities accompany the bases; no much larger clone lies one base away. CDR1 and CDR2, per the germline V gene, are SGHTA and FQGTGA. Its CDR3 holds 19 amino acids, cysteine through phenylalanine. Kept here is only the CDR3 DNA, which spans 57 bases and is read in frame from base 1. Trimming takes 2 bases off V and 0 bases off J; junction bases not matched to a gene: 12. The data were obtained in a study of shared clonotypes between healthy human individuals (dated by TCRdb to the early 2020s). About the full investigation: The cohort comprised two women and a few men aged 18 to 49 years. For each donor, three plates each were used for CD4 naive and CD4 memory, two plates were used for CD8 naive, and one plate was used for CD8 memory. The study deeply sequenced blood TCR repertoires of several healthy adults to estimate repertoire size and the extent of clonotype sharing between individuals. To increase sequencing depth and limit assay-specific biases, TCR repertoire library preparation and sequencing were carried out by different laboratories using diverse techniques. Each donor's leukapheresis produced roughly between roughly 0.85 and 10 billion PBMCs. The paper as a whole reports these results and caveats: Even with the large sequencing depth, rarefaction of the sorted-subset datasets indicated that sequencing was incomplete. Sampling was restricted to blood, and TCR repertoires in tissues likely differ from the TCR repertoires found in blood. Larger estimated clonotype richness was generally found for naive subsets than for memory subsets. Pairwise subsampling led to the expectation that sequencing depth would affect the degree of clonotype sharing among donors. Compared with non-shared clonotypes, the clonotypes found in all four sorted-subset donors had higher generation probabilities. Because the study included only a small number of donors, the genetic and exposure-history diversity represented was limited. When a handful of donors were compared, the shared fraction of clonotypes was around 5% for naive CD4, around 3.5% for naive CD8, 2% to 2.5% for memory CD4, and roughly 0.43% for memory CD8.

The donors were healthy, HIV-negative adults with no recently reported acute infections or vaccinations. All donors were Caucasian adults living in Nashville, Tennessee, USA. CD4+ T cells were enriched by magnetic negative selection; naive cells were then positively selected on CD45RA, and the negative fraction formed the memory subset. After blood collection by leukapheresis, PBMCs were isolated using Ficoll-Histopaque density gradient centrifugation and then cryopreserved in the vapor phase of liquid nitrogen. Purity and quantity of every magnetically sorted T cell population were checked by analytical flow cytometry. Genomic DNA was isolated from each sorted fraction and quantified by UV absorbance on a Nanodrop 2000c. Using the deep immunoSEQ assay, TCR CDR3 regions were amplified from genomic DNA by multiplex PCR. Extracted genomic DNA from each cell subset was spread evenly across all wells of several immunoSEQ 96-well plates, with each plate serving as a replicate. For sorted subsets, around 200 ng genomic DNA, equal to tens of thousands of T cell genomes, was loaded into each replicate PCR. Purified libraries were measured with a Qubit 3.0 fluorometer, size-checked on a Bioanalyzer 2100, and measured again with the KAPA Library Quantification kit. Each immunoSEQ 96-well plate was sequenced on its own single-read 150-cycle Illumina NextSeq 550 flow cell. The study's own analysis went as follows. Because only junctional sequences without quality scores were contained in the immunoSEQ output, filtering matching that applied to full-length reads could not be performed. To assign V/J genes and CDR3, sequences were annotated against IMGT germline references using PyIR, a Python wrapper for IgBLAST v1.9. Any read was removed if the V/J assignment was weak (E-value above 1e-6), the CDR3 was missing, or the read contained stop codons, out-of-frame junctions, or ambiguous translated residues. V3J clonotypes were defined as sequences sharing the same inferred V gene, J gene, and CDR3 amino acid sequence. The percentage overlap between two repertoires was calculated by dividing the number of shared unique clonotypes by the size of the smaller repertoire. Three approaches were used to assess repertoire richness: RTK rarefaction, the Chao1 estimator, and Recon v2.1 estimates of unobserved clonotypes. Generation probabilities for all TCRbeta clonotypes obtained by the gDNA method from a handful of donors were computed using OLGA. TCRdb stores this immuneACCESS table with in-frame sequences only. Part of the clones is absent; in the studies checked, under half of the shortfall reflects unresolved V genes, and no reason is known for the rest. Clonal size and the V and J genes are those of that table, whereas D and trimming came from the DNA. The sample table records roughly 2,500,000 clones; more than 85% of these occur just once. The ten largest make up around 0.37% of the sample.

Sequencing input: naive CD4+ T cells from PBMCs. The sample's cell subset or site label, decoded: CD45RA+ positively selected. The TCR originated in a man aged 18 to 30 in good health. Some clones in this sample may be carry-over from other donors' samples. Recombination connected TRBV7-3 to TRBJ2-5, with 10 bases aligning to TRBD1. The CDR3 reads CASSLLGGAGQGNQETQYF. The DNA reads as follows: TGTGCCAGCAGCTTATTGGGTGGGGCGGGACAGGGGAACCAAGAGACCCAGTACTTC. With the rest looked up from the reference TRBV7-3 and TRBJ2-5 genes rather than sequenced, the full variable domain is GAGVSQTPSNKVTEKGKYVELRCDPISGHTALYWYRQSLGQGPEFLIYFQGTGAADDSGLPNDRFFAVRPEGSVSTLKIQRTERGDSAVYLCASSLLGGAGQGNQETQYFGPGTRLLVL.